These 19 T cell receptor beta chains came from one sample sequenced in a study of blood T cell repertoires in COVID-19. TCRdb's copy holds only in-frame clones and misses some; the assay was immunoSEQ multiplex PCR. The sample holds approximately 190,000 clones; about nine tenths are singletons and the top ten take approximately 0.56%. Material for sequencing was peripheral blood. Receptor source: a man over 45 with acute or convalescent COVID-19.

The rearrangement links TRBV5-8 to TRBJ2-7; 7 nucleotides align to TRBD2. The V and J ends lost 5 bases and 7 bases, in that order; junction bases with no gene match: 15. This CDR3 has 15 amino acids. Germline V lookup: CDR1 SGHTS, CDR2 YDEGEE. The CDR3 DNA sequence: TGTGCCAGCAGTCTCGGGGGGTTGACGTTGAGGGAGCAGTACGTC. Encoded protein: CASSLGGLTLREQYV.

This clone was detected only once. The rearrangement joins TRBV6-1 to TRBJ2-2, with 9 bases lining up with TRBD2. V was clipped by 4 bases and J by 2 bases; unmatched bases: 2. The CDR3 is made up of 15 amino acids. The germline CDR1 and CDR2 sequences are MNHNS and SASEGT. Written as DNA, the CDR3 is TGTGCCAGCAGTGTAGCGGGGGCAAACACCGGGGAGCTGTTTTTT. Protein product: CASSVAGANTGELFF.

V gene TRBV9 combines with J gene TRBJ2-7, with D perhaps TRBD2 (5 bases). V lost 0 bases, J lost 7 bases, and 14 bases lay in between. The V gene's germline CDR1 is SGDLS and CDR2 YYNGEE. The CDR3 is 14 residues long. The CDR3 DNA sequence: TGTGCCAGCAGCGTAGGCGGTGCGTCGGGAGAGCAGTACTTC. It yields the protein CASSVGGASGEQYF. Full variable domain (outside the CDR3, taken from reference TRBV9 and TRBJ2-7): DSGVTQTPKHLITATGQRVTLRCSPRSGDLSVYWYQQSLDQGLQFLIQYYNGEERAKGNILERFSAQQFPDLHSELNLSSLELGDSALYFCASSVGGASGEQYFGPGTRLTVT.

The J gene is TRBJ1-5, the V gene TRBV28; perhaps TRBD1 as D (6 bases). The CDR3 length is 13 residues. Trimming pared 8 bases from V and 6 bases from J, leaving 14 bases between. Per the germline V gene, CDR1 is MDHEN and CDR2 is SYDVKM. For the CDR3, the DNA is TGTGCCAGCCTCTCTGGGGGCCTTCAGCCCCAGCATTTT. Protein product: CASLSGGLQPQHF.

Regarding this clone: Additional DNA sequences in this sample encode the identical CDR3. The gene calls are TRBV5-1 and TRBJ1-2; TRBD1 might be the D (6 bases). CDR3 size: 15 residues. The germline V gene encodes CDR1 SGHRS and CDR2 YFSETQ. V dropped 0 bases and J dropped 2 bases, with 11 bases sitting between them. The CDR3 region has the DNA TGCGCCAGCAGCTTGGGAGGGGGATCGAACTATGGCTACACCTTC. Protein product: CASSLGGGSNYGYTF.

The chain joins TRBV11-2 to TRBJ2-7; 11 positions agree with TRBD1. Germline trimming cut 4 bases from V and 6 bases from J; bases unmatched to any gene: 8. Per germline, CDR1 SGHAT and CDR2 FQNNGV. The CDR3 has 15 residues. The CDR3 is CASSWPRTGGIEQYF. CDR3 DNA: TGTGCCAGCAGCTGGCCACGGACAGGGGGCATCGAGCAGTACTTC.

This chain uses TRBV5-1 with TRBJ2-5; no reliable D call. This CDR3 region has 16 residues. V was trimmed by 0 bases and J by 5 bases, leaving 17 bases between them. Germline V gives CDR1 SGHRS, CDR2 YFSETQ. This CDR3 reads CASSLATSQNGETQYF. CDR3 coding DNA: TGCGCCAGCAGCTTGGCCACATCTCAGAACGGGGAGACCCAGTACTTC.

The CDR3 sequence: CASSPRLAGESGANVLTF. The CDR3 DNA reads as TGTGCCAGCAGCCCCCGACTAGCGGGCGAATCTGGGGCCAACGTCCTGACTTTC. The chain employs TRBV3-1 (or the pseudogene TRBV3-2) and TRBJ2-6, with 10 bases identical to TRBD2. This CDR3 region has 18 residues. The V and J ends lost 4 bases and 1 base, in that order; junction bases with no gene match: 7. Germline lookup yields CDR1 LGHDT and CDR2 YNNKEL (reference sequence).

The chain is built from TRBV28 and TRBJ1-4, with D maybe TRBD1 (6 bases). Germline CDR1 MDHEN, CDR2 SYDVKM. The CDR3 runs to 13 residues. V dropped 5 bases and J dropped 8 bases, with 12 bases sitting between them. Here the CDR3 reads CASSQGSREKLFF. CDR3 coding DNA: TGTGCCAGCAGTCAGGGGTCTAGGGAAAAACTGTTTTTT.

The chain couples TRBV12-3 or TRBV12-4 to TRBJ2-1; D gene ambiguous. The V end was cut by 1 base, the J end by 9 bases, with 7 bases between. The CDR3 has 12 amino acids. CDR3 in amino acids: CASSLGEVEQFF. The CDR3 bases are TGTGCCAGCAGTTTAGGCGAGGTTGAGCAGTTCTTC.

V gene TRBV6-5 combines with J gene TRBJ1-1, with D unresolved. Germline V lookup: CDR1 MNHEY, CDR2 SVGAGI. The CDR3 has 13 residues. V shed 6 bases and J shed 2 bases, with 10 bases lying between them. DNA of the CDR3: TGTGCCAGCAGGGCGGGTCTAAACACTGAAGCTTTCTTT. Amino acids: CASRAGLNTEAFF.

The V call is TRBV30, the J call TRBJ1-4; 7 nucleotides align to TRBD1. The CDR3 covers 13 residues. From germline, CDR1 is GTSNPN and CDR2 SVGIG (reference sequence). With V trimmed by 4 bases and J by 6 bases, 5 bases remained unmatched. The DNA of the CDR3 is TGTGCCTGGAAAGGCAGGGGGGATGAAAAACTGTTTTTT. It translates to CAWKGRGDEKLFF.

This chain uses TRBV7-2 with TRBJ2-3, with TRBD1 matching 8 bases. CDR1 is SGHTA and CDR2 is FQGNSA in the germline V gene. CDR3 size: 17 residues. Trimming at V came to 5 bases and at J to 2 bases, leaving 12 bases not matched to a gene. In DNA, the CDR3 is TGTGCCAGCAGCGCCCCCCTCCGGGACAGGTACACAGATACGCAGTATTTT. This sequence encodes CASSAPLRDRYTDTQYF.

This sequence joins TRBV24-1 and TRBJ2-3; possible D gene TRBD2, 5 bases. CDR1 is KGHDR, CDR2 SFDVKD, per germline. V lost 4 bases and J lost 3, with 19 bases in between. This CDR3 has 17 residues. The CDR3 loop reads CATSEPDTGTKTDTQYF. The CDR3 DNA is TGTGCCACCAGTGAACCCGACACGGGAACAAAGACAGATACGCAGTATTTT.

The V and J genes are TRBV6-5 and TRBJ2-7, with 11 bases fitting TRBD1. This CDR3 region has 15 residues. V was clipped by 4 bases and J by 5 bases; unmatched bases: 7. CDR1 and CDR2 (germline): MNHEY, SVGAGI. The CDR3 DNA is TGTGCCAGCAGTTCCCCCGGACAGGGGGCTAACGAGCAGTACGTC. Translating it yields CASSSPGQGANEQYV.

In DNA form, the CDR3 reads TGTGCCAGCTCGATTAGCGGGGGGAACAATGAGCAGTTCTTC. Translating gives CASSISGGNNEQFF. The V call is TRBV18, the J call TRBJ2-1; 10 positions agree with TRBD2. Germline V gives CDR1 KGHSH, CDR2 LQKENI. The CDR3 is 14 residues long. Trimming removed 6 bases from V and 5 bases from J; junction bases left unmatched: 4.

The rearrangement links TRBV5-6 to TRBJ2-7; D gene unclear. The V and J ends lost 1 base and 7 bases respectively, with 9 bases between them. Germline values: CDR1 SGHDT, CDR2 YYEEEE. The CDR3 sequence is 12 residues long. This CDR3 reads CASSLLAGEQYF. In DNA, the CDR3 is TGTGCCAGCAGCTTGTTAGCCGGGGAGCAGTACTTC. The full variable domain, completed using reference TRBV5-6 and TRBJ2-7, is DAGVTQSPTHLIKTRGQQVTLRCSPKSGHDTVSWYQQALGQGPQFIFQYYEEEERQRGNFPDRFSGHQFPNYSSELNVNALLLGDSALYLCASSLLAGEQYFGPGTRLTVT.

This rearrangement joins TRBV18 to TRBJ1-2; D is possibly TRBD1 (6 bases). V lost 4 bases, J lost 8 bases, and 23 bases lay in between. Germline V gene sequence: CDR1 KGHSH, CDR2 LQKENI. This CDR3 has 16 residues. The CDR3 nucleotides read TGTGCCAGCTCACTTTTGGCTACAGGGAGTGAAGGAGGCTACACCTTC. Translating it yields CASSLLATGSEGGYTF.

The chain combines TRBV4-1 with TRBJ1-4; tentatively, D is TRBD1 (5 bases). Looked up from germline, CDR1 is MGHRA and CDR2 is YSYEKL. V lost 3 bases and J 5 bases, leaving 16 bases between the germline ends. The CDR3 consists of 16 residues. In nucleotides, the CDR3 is TGCGCCAGCAGCCACCCCGGGGGGAGAGGGAATGAAAAACTGTTTTTT. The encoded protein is CASSHPGGRGNEKLFF.